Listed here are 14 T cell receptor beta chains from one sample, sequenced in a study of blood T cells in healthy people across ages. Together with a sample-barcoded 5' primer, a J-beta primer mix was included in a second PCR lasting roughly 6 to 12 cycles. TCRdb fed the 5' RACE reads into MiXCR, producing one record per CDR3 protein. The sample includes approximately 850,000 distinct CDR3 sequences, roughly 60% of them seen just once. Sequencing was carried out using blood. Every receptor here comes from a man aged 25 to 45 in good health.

The CDR3 region has the DNA TGCAGTGCTAGGTCCCTGCTTGAATACAATGAGCAGTTCTTC. This codes for CSARSLLEYNEQFF. The rearrangement uses TRBV20-1 and TRBJ2-1; D unresolved. The CDR3 is 14 amino acids. V lost 3 bases and J lost 4, with 13 bases in between. Germline loops: CDR1 DFQATT, CDR2 SNEGSKA (reference sequence).

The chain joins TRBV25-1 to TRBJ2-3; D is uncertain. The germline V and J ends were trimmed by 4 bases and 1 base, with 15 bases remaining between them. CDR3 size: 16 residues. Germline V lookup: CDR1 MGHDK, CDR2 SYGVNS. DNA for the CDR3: TGTGCCAGCAGTGTAGATTGGACCCTAGGCACAGATACGCAGTATTTT. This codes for CASSVDWTLGTDTQYF. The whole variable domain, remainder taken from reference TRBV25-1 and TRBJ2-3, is EADIYQTPRYLVIGTGKKITLECSQTMGHDKMYWYQQDPGMELHLIHYSYGVNSTEKGDLSSESTVSRIRTEHFPLTLESARPSHTSQYLCASSVDWTLGTDTQYFGPGTRLTVL.

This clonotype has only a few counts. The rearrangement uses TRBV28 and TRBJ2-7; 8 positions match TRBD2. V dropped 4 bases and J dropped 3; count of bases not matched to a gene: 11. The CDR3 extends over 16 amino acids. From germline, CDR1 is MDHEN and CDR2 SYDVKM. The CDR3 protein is CASSSVSSGFVYEQYF. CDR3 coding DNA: TGTGCCAGCAGTTCCGTTTCTAGCGGGTTTGTCTACGAGCAGTACTTC.

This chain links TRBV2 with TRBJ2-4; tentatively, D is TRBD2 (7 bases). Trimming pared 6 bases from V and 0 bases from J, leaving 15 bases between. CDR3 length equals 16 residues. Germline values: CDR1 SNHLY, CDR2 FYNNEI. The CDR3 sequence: CASSVTGREAKNIQYF. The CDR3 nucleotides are TGTGCCAGCAGCGTAACAGGGAGGGAAGCCAAAAACATTCAGTACTTC. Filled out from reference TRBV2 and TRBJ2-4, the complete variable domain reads EPEVTQTPSHQVTQMGQEVILRCVPISNHLYFYWYRQILGQKVEFLVSFYNNEISEKSEIFDDQFSVERPDGSNFTLKIRSTKLEDSAMYFCASSVTGREAKNIQYFGAGTRLSVL.

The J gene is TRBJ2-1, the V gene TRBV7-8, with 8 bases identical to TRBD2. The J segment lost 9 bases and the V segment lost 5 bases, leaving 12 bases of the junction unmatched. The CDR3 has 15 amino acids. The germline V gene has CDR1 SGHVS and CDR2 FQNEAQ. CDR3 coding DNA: TGTGCCAGCAGCCCGGGGACTAGAGCCGGGGGTGAGCAGTTCTTC. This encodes CASSPGTRAGGEQFF.

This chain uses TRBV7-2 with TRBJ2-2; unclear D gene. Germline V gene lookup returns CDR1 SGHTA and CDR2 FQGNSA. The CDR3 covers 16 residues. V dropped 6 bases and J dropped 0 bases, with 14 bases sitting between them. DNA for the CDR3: TGTGCCAGCAGAATTTGGACGGCACCGAACACCGGGGAGCTGTTTTTT. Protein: CASRIWTAPNTGELFF.

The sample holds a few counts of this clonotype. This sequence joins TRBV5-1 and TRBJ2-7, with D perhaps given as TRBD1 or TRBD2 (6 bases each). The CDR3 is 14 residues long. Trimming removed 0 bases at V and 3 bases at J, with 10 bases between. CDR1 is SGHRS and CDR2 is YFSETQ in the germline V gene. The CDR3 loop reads CASSLEGGVYEQYF. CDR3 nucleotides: TGCGCCAGCAGCTTGGAGGGGGGCGTCTACGAGCAGTACTTC. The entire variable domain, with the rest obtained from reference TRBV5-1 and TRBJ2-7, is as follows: KAGVTQTPRYLIKTRGQQVTLSCSPISGHRSVSWYQQTPGQGLQFLFEYFSETQRNKGNFPGRFSGRQFSNSRSEMNVSTLELGDSALYLCASSLEGGVYEQYFGPGTRLTVT.

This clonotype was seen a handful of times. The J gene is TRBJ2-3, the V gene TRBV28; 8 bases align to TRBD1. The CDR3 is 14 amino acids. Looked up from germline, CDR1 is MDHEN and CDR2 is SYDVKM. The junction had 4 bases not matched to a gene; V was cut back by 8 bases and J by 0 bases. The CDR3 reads CASGTGPSTDTQYF. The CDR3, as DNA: TGTGCCAGCGGGACAGGTCCCAGCACAGATACGCAGTATTTT.

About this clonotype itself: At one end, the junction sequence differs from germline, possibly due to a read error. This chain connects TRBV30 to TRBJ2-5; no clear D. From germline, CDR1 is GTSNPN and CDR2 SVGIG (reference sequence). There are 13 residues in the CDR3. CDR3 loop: CVWSETLQETQYF. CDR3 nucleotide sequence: TGTGTCTGGAGTGAGACGCTCCAAGAGACCCAGTACTTC.

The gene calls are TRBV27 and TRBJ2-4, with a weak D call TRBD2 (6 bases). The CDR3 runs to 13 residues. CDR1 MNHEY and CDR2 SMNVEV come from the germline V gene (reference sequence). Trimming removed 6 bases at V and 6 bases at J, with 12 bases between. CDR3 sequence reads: CASSPTRLNIQYF. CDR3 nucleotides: TGTGCCAGCAGCCCGACTAGATTAAACATTCAGTACTTC.

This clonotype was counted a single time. The CDR3 bases are TGTGCCAGCAGCACCCGGACAGCCTACGAGCAGTACTTC. The encoded protein is CASSTRTAYEQYF. The chain carries TRBV7-9 and TRBJ2-7, with D perhaps TRBD1 (6 bases). The CDR3 totals 13 residues. The V and J ends lost 5 bases and 2 bases respectively, with 10 bases between them. Germline CDR1 SEHNR, CDR2 FQNEAQ (reference sequence).

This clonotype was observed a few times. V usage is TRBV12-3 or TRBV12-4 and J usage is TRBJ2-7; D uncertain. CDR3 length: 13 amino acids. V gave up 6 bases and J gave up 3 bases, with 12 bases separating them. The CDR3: CASSRTGFYEQYF. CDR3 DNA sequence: TGTGCCAGCAGCCGCACTGGTTTCTACGAGCAGTACTTC.

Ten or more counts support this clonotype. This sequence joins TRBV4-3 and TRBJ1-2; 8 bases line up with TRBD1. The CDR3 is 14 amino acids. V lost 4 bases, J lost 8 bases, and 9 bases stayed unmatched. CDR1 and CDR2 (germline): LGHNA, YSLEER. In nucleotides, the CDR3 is TGCGCCAGCAGCCTCACTACAGGGGGTGAGGGCTACACCTTC. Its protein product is CASSLTTGGEGYTF.

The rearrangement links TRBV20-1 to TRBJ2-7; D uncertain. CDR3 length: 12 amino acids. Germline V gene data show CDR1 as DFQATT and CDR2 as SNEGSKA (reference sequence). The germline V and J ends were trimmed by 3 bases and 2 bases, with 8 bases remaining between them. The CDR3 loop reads CSASLDPYEQYF. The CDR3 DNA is TGCAGTGCTAGTCTAGATCCCTACGAGCAGTACTTC.